The sequence of this T cell receptor (beta chain) was determined in a study of early T cells in non-severe SARS-CoV-2 infection. Study observations and caveats: Private and CD4 specificities were missed by VDJdb matching, which favored anti-spike CD8 responses.

CDR3 length: 13 residues. Germline V lookup: CDR1 LNHDA, CDR2 SQIVND (reference sequence). V dropped 7 bases and J dropped 6 bases, with 13 bases sitting between them. The table lists this clonotype with many counts. Its antigen is not identified. One entry per CDR3 protein results from TCRdb running MiXCR on the 5' RACE reads. The repertoire consists of some 29,000 distinct CDR3 sequences, with roughly 5.4% occurring once and the leading ten covering roughly 4.1%. The TCR comes from an adult who was a healthcare worker with PCR-confirmed SARS-CoV-2 infection or an uninfected control (not recorded which). Specimen: whole blood. V and J are TRBV19 and TRBJ1-5; D not resolved. In DNA form, the CDR3 reads TGTGCCAGTAACAATGGAGGGTTTCAGCCCCAGCATTTT. It codes for CASNNGGFQPQHF.